The entry below describes one TCR beta chain. Its target is unknown. Generated by immunoSEQ multiplex PCR, the TCRdb table keeps only in-frame clones and is missing some. The data show about 61,000 clones, roughly 80% seen once. This record comes from a study of vaccination effects on CD4 cells after COVID-19. Before sequencing took place, the ViraFEST assay used viral peptide pools to expand antigen-specific CD4+ T cells. At the end of about ten days of culture, CD4+ T cells were isolated. The sample was CD4+ T cells from PBMCs cultured with HCoV-229E spike peptides, taken before COVID-19 vaccination. This clonotype was sampled from a human donor who received a COVID-19 vaccine.

The CDR3 DNA follows: TGTGCCATCAGTGAGTCCCCCCTGCGAAGGTCCTACAATGAGCAGTTCTTC. This gives the protein CAISESPLRRSYNEQFF. V and J are TRBV10-3 and TRBJ2-1, with D unclear. In germline, CDR1 is ENHRY, CDR2 SYGVKD. V dropped 0 bases and J dropped 1 base, with 13 bases sitting between them. This CDR3 region has 17 residues.